This T cell receptor (beta chain) was retrieved from a study of T cell responses to AZD1222 COVID-19 vaccine. Study-wide points: The donor cohort was predominantly white British with a female majority, and clonal diversity may have been underestimated. Baseline serostatus was positive in only a handful of AZD1222 recipients. An increase in Spike-specific TCR breadth and depth was observed after two AZD1222 doses. As reported, nearly half of all spike-specific TCRs target variant regions that are unmutated.

As for this clone: Its cognate antigen is unknown.

The data were produced by immunoSEQ multiplex PCR, yet TCRdb's version contains in-frame clones alone and is incomplete. The sample gives roughly 120,000 clones, 85% of which show up once; 3.5% to 5.5% is in the top ten. Per the germline V gene, CDR1 is KGHSH and CDR2 is LQKENI. Trimming took 3 bases from V and 5 from J, leaving 10 bases between them. CDR3 length: 13 residues. The sample in question was peripheral blood, obtained 28 days after the second AZD1222 dose. V is TRBV18 and J is TRBJ1-2; D unclear. The receptor was isolated from an adult who received the AZD1222 COVID-19 vaccine. This chain's CDR3 is CASSPVGSYGYTF. Written as DNA, the CDR3 is TGTGCCAGCTCACCGGTCGGGTCATATGGCTACACCTTC.